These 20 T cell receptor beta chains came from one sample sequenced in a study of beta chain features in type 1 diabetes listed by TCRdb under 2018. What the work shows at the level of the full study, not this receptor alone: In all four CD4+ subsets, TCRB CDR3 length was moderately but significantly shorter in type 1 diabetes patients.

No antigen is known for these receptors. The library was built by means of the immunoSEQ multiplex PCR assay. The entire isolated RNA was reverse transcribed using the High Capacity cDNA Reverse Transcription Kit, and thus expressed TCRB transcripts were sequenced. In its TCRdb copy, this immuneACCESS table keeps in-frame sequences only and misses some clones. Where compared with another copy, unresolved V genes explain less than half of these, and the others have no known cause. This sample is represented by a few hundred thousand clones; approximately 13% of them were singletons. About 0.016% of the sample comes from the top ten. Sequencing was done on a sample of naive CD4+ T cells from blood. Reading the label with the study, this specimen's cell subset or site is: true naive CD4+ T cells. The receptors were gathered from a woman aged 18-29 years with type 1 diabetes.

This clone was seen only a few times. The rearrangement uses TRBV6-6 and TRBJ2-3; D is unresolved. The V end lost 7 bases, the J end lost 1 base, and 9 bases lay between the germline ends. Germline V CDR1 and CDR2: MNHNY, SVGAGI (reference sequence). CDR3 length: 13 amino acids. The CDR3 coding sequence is TGTGCCAGCACTCCTGGAGGCACAGATACGCAGTATTTT. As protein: CASTPGGTDTQYF.

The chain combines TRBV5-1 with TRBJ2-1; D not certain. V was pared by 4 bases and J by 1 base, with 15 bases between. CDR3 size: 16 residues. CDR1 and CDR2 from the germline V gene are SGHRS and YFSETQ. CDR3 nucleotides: TGCGCCAGCAGCCAAGATCCGGCGGTGTCCTACAATGAGCAGTTCTTC. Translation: CASSQDPAVSYNEQFF.

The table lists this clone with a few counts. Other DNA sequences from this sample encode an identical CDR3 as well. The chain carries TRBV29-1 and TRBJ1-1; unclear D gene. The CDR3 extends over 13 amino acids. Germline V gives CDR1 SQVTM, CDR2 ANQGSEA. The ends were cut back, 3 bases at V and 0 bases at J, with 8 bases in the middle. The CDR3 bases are TGCAGCGTTGAGCAGAGGTTGAACACTGAAGCTTTCTTT. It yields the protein CSVEQRLNTEAFF.

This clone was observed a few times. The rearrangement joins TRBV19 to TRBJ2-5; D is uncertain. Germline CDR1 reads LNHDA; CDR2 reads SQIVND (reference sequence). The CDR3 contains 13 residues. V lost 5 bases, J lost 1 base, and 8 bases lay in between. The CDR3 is CASSPVIQETQYF. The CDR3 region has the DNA TGTGCCAGTAGTCCGGTGATCCAAGAGACCCAGTACTTC.

The CDR3 loop is CASSYLPGGRQYF. CDR3 in DNA: TGTGCCAGCAGTTATTTACCCGGTGGGCGACAGTACTTC. The gene calls are TRBV27 and TRBJ2-5; D is ambiguous. Germline CDR1 reads MNHEY; CDR2 reads SMNVEV (reference sequence). The V gene lost 4 bases and the J gene lost 11 bases, with 17 bases spanning the gap. CDR3 length equals 13 residues.

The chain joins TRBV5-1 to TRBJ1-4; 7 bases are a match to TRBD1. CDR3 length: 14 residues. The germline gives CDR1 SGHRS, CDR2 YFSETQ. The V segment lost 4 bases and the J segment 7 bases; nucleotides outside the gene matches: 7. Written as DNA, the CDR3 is TGCGCCAGCAGCATGACAGGGAGAGCTGAAAAACTGTTTTTT. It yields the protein CASSMTGRAEKLFF.

The CDR3: CASSHQALGDEQFF. CDR3 bases: TGCGCCAGCAGCCACCAGGCCCTTGGCGATGAGCAGTTCTTC. The chain combines TRBV4-1 with TRBJ2-1; D not certain. CDR1 and CDR2 from the germline V gene are MGHRA and YSYEKL. This CDR3 has 14 amino acids. Trimming shortened V by 3 bases and J by 8 bases, and 14 bases separated the two germline ends.

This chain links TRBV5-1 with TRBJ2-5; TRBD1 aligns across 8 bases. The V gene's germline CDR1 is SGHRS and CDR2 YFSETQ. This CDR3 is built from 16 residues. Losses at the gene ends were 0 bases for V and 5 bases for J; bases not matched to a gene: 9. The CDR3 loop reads CASSLVGQGAWETQYF. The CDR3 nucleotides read TGCGCCAGCAGCTTGGTGGGCCAGGGGGCGTGGGAGACCCAGTACTTC.

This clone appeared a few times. The CDR3 loop reads CASSLEGQGNQPQHF. The CDR3 coding sequence is TGTGCCAGCAGCCTGGAGGGACAGGGTAACCAGCCCCAGCATTTT. The genes are TRBV6-5 and TRBJ1-5, with TRBD1 identical over 9 bases. CDR1 and CDR2 from the germline V gene are MNHEY and SVGAGI. CDR3 length equals 15 residues. Unmatched junction bases numbered 10, after V lost 6 bases and J lost 7 bases.

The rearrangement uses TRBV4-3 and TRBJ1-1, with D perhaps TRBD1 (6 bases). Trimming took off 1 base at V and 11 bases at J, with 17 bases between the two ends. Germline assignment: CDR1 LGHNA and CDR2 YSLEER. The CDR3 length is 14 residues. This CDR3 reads CASSQGFRTEVAFF. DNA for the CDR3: TGCGCCAGCAGCCAAGGTTTCAGGACAGAGGTGGCTTTCTTT.

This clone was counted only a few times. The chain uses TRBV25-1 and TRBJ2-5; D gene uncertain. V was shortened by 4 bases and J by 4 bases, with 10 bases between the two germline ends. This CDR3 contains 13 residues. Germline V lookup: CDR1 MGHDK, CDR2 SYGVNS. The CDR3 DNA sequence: TGTGCCAGCAGTGGGAGAATTGGAGAGACCCAGTACTTC. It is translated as CASSGRIGETQYF.

DNA for the CDR3: TGTGCCATCAGGCAGGGGGCAACAGATACGCAGTATTTT. Translated, it gives CAIRQGATDTQYF. The chain employs TRBV10-3 and TRBJ2-3, with 8 bases lining up with TRBD1. This CDR3 comprises 13 residues. V trimming: 6 bases; J trimming: 3 bases; junction bases outside the gene matches: 2. The germline CDR1 and CDR2 sequences are ENHRY and SYGVKD.

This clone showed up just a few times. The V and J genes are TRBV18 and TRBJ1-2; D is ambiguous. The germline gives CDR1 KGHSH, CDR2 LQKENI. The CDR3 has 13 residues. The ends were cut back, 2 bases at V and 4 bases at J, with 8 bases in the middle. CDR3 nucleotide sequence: TGTGCCAGCTCACCAAGGAGTATCTATGGCTACACCTTC. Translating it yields CASSPRSIYGYTF.

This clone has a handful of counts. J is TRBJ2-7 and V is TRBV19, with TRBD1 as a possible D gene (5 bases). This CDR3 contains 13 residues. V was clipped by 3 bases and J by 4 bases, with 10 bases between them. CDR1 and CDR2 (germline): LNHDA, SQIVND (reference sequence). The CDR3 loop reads CASSISAGYEQYV. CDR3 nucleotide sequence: TGTGCCAGTAGTATCTCAGCAGGGTACGAGCAGTACGTC.

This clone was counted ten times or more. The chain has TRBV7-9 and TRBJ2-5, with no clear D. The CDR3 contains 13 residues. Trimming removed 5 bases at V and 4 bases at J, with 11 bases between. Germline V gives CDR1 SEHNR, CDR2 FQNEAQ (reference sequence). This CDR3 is CASSLTEPETQYF. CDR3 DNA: TGTGCCAGCAGCCTCACAGAGCCAGAGACCCAGTACTTC. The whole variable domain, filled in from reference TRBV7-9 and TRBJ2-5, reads DTGVSQNPRHKITKRGQNVTFRCDPISEHNRLYWYRQTLGQGPEFLTYFQNEAQLEKSRLLSDRFSAERPKGSFSTLEIQRTEQGDSAMYLCASSLTEPETQYFGPGTRLLVL.

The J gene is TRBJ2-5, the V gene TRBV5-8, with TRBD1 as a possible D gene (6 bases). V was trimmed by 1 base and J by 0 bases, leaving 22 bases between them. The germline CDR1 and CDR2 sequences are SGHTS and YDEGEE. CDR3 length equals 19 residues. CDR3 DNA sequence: TGTGCCAGCAGCTTGTGGTCCCGGACAGCCACGAAAAACCAAGAGACCCAGTACTTC. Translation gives CASSLWSRTATKNQETQYF.

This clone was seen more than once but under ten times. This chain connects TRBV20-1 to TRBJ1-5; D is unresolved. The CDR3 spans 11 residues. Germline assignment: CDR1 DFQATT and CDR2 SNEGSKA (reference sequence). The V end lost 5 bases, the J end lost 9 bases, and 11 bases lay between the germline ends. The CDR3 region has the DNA TGCAGTGCTTCCCCAGGTGGGCCCCAGCATTTT. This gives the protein CSASPGGPQHF.

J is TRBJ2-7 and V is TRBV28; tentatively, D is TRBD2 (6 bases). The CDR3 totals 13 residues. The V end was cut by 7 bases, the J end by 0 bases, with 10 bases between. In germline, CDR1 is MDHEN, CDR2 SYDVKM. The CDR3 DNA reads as TGTGCCAGCACCCCCGGGGGCTCCTACGAGCAGTACTTC. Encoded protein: CASTPGGSYEQYF.

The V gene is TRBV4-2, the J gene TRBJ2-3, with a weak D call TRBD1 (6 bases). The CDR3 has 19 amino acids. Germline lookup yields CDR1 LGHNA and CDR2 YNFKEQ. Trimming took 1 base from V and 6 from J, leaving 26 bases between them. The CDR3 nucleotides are TGTGCCAGCAGCCAAGTCCCAGTCCGGGGACACCGGTTCGTGGATACGCAGTATTTT. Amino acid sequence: CASSQVPVRGHRFVDTQYF.

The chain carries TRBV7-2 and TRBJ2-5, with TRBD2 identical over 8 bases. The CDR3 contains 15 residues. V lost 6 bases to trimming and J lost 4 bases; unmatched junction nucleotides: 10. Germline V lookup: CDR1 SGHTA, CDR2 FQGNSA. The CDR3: CASRSPSGGGETQYF. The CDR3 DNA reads TGTGCCAGCAGAAGTCCGTCCGGGGGGGGAGAGACCCAGTACTTC.